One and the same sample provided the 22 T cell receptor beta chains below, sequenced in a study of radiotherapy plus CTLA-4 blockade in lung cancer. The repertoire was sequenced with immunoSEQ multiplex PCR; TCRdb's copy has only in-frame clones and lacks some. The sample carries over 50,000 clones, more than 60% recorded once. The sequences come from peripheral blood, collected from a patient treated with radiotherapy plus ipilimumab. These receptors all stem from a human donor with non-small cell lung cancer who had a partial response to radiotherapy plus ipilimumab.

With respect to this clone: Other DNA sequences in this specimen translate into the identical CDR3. CDR3 amino acids: CASSQDGRAGNTIYF. The CDR3 nucleotides are TGTGCCAGCAGCCAAGACGGGAGGGCTGGAAACACCATATATTTT. The V call is TRBV4-2, the J call TRBJ1-3, with D uncertain. V was shortened by 0 bases and J by 2 bases, with 8 bases between the two germline ends. There are 15 residues in the CDR3. CDR1 LGHNA and CDR2 YNFKEQ come from the germline V gene.

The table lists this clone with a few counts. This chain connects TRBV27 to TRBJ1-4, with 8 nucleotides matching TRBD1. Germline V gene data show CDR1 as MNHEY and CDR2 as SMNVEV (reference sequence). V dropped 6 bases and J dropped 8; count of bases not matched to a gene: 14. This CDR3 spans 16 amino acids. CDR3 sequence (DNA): TGTGCCAGCAGCTCACCAGTTGGACAGGGATGGGAAAAACTGTTTTTT. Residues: CASSSPVGQGWEKLFF.

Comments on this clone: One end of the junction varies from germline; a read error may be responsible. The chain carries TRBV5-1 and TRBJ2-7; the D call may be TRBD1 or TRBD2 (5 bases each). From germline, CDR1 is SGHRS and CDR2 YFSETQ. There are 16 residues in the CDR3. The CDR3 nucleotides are TGCGTCAGCAGCTTGGACATCCCGGGAAAAGGTTACGAGCAGTACTTC. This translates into CVSSLDIPGKGYEQYF.

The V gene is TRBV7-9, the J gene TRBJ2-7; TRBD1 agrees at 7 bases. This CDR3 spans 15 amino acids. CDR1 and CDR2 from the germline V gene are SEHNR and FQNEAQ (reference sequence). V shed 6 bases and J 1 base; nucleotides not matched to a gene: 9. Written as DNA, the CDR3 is TGTGCCAGCAGGGGACAGAGATCCTCATCCTACGAGCAGTACTTC. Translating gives CASRGQRSSSYEQYF.

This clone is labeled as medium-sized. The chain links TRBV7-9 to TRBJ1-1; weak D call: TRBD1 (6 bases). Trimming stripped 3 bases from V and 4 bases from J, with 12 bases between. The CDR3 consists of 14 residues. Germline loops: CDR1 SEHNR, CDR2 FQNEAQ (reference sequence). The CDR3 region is CASSLDTGSTEAFF. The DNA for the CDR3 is TGTGCCAGCAGCTTGGACACAGGGTCCACTGAAGCTTTCTTT.

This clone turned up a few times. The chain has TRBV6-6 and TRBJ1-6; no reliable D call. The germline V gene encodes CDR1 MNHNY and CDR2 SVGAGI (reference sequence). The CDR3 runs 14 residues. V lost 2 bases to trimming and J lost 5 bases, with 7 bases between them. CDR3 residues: CASSYGSDNSPLHF. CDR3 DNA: TGTGCCAGCAGTTACGGTAGTGATAATTCACCCCTCCACTTT.

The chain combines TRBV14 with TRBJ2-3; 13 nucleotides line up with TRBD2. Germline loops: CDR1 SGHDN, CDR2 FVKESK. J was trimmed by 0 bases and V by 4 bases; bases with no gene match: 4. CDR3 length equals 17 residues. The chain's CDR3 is CASSRTSGGKSTDTQYF. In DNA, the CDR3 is TGTGCCAGCAGCCGGACTAGCGGGGGAAAGAGCACAGATACGCAGTATTTT. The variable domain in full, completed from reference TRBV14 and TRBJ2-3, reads EAGVTQFPSHSVIEKGQTVTLRCDPISGHDNLYWYRRVMGKEIKFLLHFVKESKQDESGMPNNRFLAERTGGTYSTLKVQPAELEDSGVYFCASSRTSGGKSTDTQYFGPGTRLTVL.

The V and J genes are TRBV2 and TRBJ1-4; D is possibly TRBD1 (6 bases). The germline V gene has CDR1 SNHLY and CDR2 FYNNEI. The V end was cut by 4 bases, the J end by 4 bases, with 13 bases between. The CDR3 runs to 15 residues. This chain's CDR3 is CASSVSQGNNEKLFF. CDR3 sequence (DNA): TGTGCCAGCAGTGTTTCACAGGGAAATAATGAAAAACTGTTTTTT.

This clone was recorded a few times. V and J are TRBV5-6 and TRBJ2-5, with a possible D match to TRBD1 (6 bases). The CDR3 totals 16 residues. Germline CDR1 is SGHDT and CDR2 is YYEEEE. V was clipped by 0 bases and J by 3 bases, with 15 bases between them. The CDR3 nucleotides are TGTGCCAGCAGCTTGGGGGGGCCTCGGGGCAAAGAGACCCAGTACTTC. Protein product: CASSLGGPRGKETQYF.

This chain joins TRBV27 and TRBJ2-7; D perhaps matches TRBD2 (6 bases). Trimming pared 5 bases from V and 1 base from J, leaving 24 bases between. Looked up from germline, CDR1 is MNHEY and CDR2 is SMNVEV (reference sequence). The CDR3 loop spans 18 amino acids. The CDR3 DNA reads TGTGCCAGCAGTCGAGGAGGAGTCTCTGGGGGACTTTCCTACGAGCAGTACTTC. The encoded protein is CASSRGGVSGGLSYEQYF.

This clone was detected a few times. CDR3 in amino acids: CASSHGTGLSDTQYF. CDR3 bases: TGTGCCAGCAGCCACGGGACAGGTCTTTCAGATACGCAGTATTTT. This rearrangement joins TRBV16 to TRBJ2-3; TRBD1 aligns across 8 bases. This CDR3 spans 15 amino acids. V lost 3 bases to trimming and J lost 4 bases; unmatched junction nucleotides: 6. Germline V gene sequence: CDR1 KGHSY, CDR2 FQNENV.

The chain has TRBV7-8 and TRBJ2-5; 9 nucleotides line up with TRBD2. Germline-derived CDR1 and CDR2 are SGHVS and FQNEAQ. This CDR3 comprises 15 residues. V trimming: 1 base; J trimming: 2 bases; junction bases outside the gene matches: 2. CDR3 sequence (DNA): TGTGCCAGCAGCTTAGGACTAGCGGATCAAGAGACCCAGTACTTC. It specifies CASSLGLADQETQYF.

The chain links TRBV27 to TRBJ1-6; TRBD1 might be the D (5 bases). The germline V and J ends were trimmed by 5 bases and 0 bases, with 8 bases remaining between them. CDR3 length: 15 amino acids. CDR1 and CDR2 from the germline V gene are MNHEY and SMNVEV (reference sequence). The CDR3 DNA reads TGTGCCAGCAGTATCAGGGACTCCTATAATTCACCCCTCCACTTT. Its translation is CASSIRDSYNSPLHF.

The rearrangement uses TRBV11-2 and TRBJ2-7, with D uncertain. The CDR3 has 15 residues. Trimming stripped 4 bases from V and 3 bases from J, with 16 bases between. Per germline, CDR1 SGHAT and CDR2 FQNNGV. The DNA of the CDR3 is TGTGCCAGCAGCTCGAGAGGTACGGAGAACTACGAGCAGTACTTC. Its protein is CASSSRGTENYEQYF.

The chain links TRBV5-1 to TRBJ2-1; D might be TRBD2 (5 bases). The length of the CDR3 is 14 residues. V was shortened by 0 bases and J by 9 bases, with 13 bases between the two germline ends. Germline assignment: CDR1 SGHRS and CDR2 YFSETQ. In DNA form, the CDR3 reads TGCGCCAGCAGCTTGGATAGCGCGGTTAGTGAGCAGTTCTTC. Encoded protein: CASSLDSAVSEQFF.

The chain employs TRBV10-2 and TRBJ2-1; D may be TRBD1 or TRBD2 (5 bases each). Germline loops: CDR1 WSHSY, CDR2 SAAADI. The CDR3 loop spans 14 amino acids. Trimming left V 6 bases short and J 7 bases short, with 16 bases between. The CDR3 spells CASREAGPPNEQFF. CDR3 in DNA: TGCGCCAGCAGGGAGGCAGGGCCCCCAAATGAGCAGTTCTTC.

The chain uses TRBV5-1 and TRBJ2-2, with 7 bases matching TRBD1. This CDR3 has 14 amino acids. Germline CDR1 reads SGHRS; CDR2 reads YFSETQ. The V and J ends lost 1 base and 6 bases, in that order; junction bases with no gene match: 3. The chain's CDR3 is CASSLRQGPGELFF. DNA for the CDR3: TGCGCCAGCAGCTTGCGACAGGGACCCGGGGAGCTGTTTTTT.

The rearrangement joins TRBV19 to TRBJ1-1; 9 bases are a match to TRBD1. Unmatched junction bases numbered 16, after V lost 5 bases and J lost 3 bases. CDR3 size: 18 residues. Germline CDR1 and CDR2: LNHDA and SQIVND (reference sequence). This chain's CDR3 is CASSSAVPGQGWDTEAFF. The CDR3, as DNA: TGTGCCAGTAGTTCCGCGGTCCCGGGACAGGGATGGGACACTGAAGCTTTCTTT.

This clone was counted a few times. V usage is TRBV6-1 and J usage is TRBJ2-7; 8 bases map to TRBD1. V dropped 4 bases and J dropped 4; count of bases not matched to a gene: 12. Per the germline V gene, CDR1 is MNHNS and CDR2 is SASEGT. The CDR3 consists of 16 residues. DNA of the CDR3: TGTGCCAGCAGTGCCCTAACAGGGGGGCGCCTATACGAGCAGTACTTC. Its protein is CASSALTGGRLYEQYF.

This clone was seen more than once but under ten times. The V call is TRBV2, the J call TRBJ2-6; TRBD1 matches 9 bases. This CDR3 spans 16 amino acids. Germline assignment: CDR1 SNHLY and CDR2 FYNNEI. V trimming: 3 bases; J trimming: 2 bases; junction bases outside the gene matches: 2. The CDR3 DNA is TGTGCCAGCAGTGATTGGACAGGGGCTGGGGCCAACGTCCTGACTTTC. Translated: CASSDWTGAGANVLTF.

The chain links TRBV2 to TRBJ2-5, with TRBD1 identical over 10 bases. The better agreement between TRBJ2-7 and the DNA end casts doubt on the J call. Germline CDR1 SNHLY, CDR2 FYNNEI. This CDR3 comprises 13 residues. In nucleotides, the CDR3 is TGTGCCAGCAGGGGACAGGGGACATACGAGCAGTACTTC. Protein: CASRGQGTYEQYF.

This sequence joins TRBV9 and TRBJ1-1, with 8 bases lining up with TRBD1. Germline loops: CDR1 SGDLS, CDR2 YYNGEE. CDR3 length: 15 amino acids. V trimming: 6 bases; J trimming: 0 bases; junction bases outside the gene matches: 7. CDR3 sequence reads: CASNNRDRMNTEAFF. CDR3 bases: TGTGCCAGCAATAACCGGGACAGGATGAACACTGAAGCTTTCTTT. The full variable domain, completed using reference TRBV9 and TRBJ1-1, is DSGVTQTPKHLITATGQRVTLRCSPRSGDLSVYWYQQSLDQGLQFLIQYYNGEERAKGNILERFSAQQFPDLHSELNLSSLELGDSALYFCASNNRDRMNTEAFFGQGTRLTVV.